The 7 T cell receptor beta chains given below trace back to one sample, sequenced in a study of control samples from healthy donors and cancer patients. The protocol was immunoSEQ multiplex PCR, while the TCRdb copy is restricted to in-frame clones and leaves out a portion. The sample records just under 150,000 clones, 75% to 95% being singletons. The sample was blood. Receptors originate from a man aged 25 to 45 in good health.

The chain links TRBV5-1 to TRBJ1-6, with D hard to call. Trimming stripped 1 base from V and 10 bases from J, with 12 bases between. This CDR3 is 14 amino acids long. Per germline, CDR1 SGHRS and CDR2 YFSETQ. The CDR3, as DNA: TGCGCCAGCAGCTTGTTGGGGTTCGTATCACCCCTCCACTTT. Translated: CASSLLGFVSPLHF.

J is TRBJ1-1 and V is TRBV14; a possible D gene is TRBD1 (6 bases). Germline V gene lookup returns CDR1 SGHDN and CDR2 FVKESK. V was pared by 4 bases and J by 1 base, with 19 bases between. This CDR3 comprises 17 residues. The chain's CDR3 is CASSPLTRGARNTEAFF. Here the CDR3 DNA reads TGTGCCAGCAGCCCCTTGACCCGGGGGGCGCGGAACACTGAAGCTTTCTTT. Drawing the rest from reference TRBV14 and TRBJ1-1, the complete variable domain is EAGVTQFPSHSVIEKGQTVTLRCDPISGHDNLYWYRRVMGKEIKFLLHFVKESKQDESGMPNNRFLAERTGGTYSTLKVQPAELEDSGVYFCASSPLTRGARNTEAFFGQGTRLTVV.

V and J are TRBV7-9 and TRBJ2-7; 7 positions match TRBD1. The CDR3 sequence is 12 residues long. Germline CDR1 and CDR2: SEHNR and FQNEAQ (reference sequence). The J segment lost 6 bases and the V segment lost 5 bases, leaving 4 bases of the junction unmatched. CDR3 amino acids: CASSIPGGEQYF. The CDR3 DNA reads as TGTGCCAGCAGCATCCCAGGGGGCGAGCAGTACTTC.

The rearrangement uses TRBV25-1 and TRBJ1-3; D is uncertain. The CDR3 length is 17 residues. Trimming took 7 bases from V and 0 from J, leaving 19 bases between them. Germline loops: CDR1 MGHDK, CDR2 SYGVNS. The CDR3 loop reads CASNFPPFGFSGNTIYF. CDR3 sequence (DNA): TGTGCCAGCAATTTTCCCCCCTTTGGCTTCTCTGGAAACACCATATATTTT. The variable domain in full, completed from reference TRBV25-1 and TRBJ1-3, reads EADIYQTPRYLVIGTGKKITLECSQTMGHDKMYWYQQDPGMELHLIHYSYGVNSTEKGDLSSESTVSRIRTEHFPLTLESARPSHTSQYLCASNFPPFGFSGNTIYFGEGSWLTVV.

The chain employs TRBV6-1 and TRBJ1-6, with D perhaps TRBD1 (5 bases). Trimming removed 1 base at V and 7 bases at J, with 8 bases between. The CDR3 is 14 residues long. Germline values: CDR1 MNHNS, CDR2 SASEGT. The CDR3 loop is CASSEGWGNSPLHF. CDR3 nucleotides: TGTGCCAGCAGTGAAGGGTGGGGCAATTCACCCCTCCACTTT.

The chain couples TRBV19 to TRBJ1-1, with D unresolved. Deletions cut 9 bases from V and 5 bases from J, with 16 bases between. CDR1 is LNHDA and CDR2 is SQIVND in the germline V gene (reference sequence). This CDR3 spans 13 amino acids. CDR3 sequence reads: CASQVRVGTEAFF. For the CDR3, the DNA is TGTGCCAGCCAGGTAAGGGTAGGAACTGAAGCTTTCTTT. Variable domain in full (rest from reference TRBV19 and TRBJ1-1): DGGITQSPKYLFRKEGQNVTLSCEQNLNHDAMYWYRQDPGQGLRLIYYSQIVNDFQKGDIAEGYSVSREKKESFPLTVTSAQKNPTAFYLCASQVRVGTEAFFGQGTRLTVV.

The CDR3 protein is CASSEALHGYTF. CDR3 DNA sequence: TGTGCCAGCAGTGAAGCGCTTCATGGCTACACCTTC. The genes are TRBV2 and TRBJ1-2, with D hard to call. Trimming cost V 0 bases and J 6 bases, with 5 bases left between them. Germline CDR1 reads SNHLY; CDR2 reads FYNNEI. The CDR3 contains 12 residues.